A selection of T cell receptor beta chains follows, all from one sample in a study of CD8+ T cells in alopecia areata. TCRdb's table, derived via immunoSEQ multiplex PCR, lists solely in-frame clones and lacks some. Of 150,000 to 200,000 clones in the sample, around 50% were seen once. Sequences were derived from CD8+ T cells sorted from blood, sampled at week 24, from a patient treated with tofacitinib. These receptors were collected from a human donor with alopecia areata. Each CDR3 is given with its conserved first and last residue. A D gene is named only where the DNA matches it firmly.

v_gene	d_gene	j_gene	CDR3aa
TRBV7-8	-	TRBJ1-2	CASSPGAVGAGGYTF
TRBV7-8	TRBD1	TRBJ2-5	CASSPYDRGDQETQYF
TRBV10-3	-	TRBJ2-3	CAISEVAVTDTQYF
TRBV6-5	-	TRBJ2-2	CASSYSSGPTGELFF
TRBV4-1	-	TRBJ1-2	CASSQDRGLVYGYTF
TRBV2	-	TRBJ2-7	CASSKWAPTEQYF
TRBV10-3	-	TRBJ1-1	CAIGEGLNTEAFF
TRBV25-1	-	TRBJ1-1	CASRDTEAFF
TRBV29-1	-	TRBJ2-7	CSVETETPYEQYF
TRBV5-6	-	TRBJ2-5	CASSGTPGGTSLQETQYF
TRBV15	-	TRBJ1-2	CATSTSGLAYGYTF
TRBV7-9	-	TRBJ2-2	CASSWGRGELFF
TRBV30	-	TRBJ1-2	CAWNTGTGYTF
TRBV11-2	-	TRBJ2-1	CASSRNRDGEQFF
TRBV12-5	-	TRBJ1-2	CASGNRDGYTF
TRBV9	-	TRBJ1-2	CASSPVGPANYGYTF
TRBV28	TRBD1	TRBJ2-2	CASSFGTVNTGELFF
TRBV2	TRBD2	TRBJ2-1	CASPGGNEQFF
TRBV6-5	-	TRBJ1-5	CASSLGLNQPQHF
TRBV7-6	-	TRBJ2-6	CASSLLATTPSGANVLTF
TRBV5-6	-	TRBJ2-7	CASSLFGETSYEQYF
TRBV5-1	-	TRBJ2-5	CASSLSRRQETQYF
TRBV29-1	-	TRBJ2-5	CSVVAVQETQYF
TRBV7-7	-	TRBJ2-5	CASSSLPLGGTRETQYF
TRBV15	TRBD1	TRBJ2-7	CATSLRTGVNEQYF
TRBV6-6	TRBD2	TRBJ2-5	CATRFQRGDQETQYF
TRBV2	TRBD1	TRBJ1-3	CASRGPTGATGNTIYF
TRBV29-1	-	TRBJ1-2	CSVAPNTYLDGYTF
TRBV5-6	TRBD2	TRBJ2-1	CASSLSFGVAGVSYNEQFF
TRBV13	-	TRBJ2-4	CASSFRAEIAKNIQYF
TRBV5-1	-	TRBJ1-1	CASSLEVRNTEAFF
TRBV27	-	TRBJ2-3	CASSSTDTQYF